The clone carrying this T cell receptor (beta chain) was seen a few times. CDR3 length: 16 residues. J gave up 5 bases and V 4 bases, and 8 bases lay outside the gene matches. Germline V gives CDR1 SGHDT, CDR2 YYEEEE. This record belongs to a study of T cells after yellow fever vaccination. The TCR cDNA carried a universal primer site and UMIs from 5'RACE template switching. In TCRdb, the 5' RACE reads were re-called with MiXCR into one record per CDR3 protein. The table lists about 340,000 distinct CDR3 sequences, more than 8.5% of them singletons. This specimen was PBMCs, taken on the day of the first yellow fever vaccination. The chain has TRBV5-6 and TRBJ2-2; TRBD1 matches at 10 bases. This clonotype originated in a man between 18 and 35 years old who received the YFV17D yellow fever vaccine. The CDR3 protein is CASSPGQGSPTGELFF. The CDR3 bases are TGTGCCAGCAGCCCGGGACAGGGGTCTCCAACCGGGGAGCTGTTTTTT. Supplemented by reference TRBV5-6 and TRBJ2-2, the full variable domain reads DAGVTQSPTHLIKTRGQQVTLRCSPKSGHDTVSWYQQALGQGPQFIFQYYEEEERQRGNFPDRFSGHQFPNYSSELNVNALLLGDSALYLCASSPGQGSPTGELFFGEGSRLTVL.